The 28 T cell receptor beta chains listed next were all sequenced from one sample in a study of spatial heterogeneity in lung cancer. A single record per CDR3 protein comes from TCRdb applying MiXCR to the 5' RACE reads. The data show around 45,000 distinct CDR3 sequences, about 13% seen once. Time point indicated: sample taken at primary tumor resection. Without sorting, whole RNA was sequenced from tumor, nontumor lung or frozen PBMC. The sample consisted of PBMCs, taken at surgery. The receptors here all came from a male donor with early-stage non-small cell lung cancer.

The sample holds a few counts of this clonotype. The rearrangement links TRBV5-1 to TRBJ2-3, with D possibly matching TRBD1 (5 bases). Trimming shortened V by 0 bases and J by 5 bases, and 13 bases separated the two germline ends. Germline values: CDR1 SGHRS, CDR2 YFSETQ. The CDR3 is 15 residues long. CDR3 sequence: CASSLAGKAEDTQYF. The CDR3 bases are TGCGCCAGCAGCTTGGCAGGGAAAGCTGAAGATACGCAGTATTTT. The full variable domain, its missing parts supplied by reference TRBV5-1 and TRBJ2-3, is KAGVTQTPRYLIKTRGQQVTLSCSPISGHRSVSWYQQTPGQGLQFLFEYFSETQRNKGNFPGRFSGRQFSNSRSEMNVSTLELGDSALYLCASSLAGKAEDTQYFGPGTRLTVL.

This clonotype occurred a few times. The CDR3 loop reads CASSTGGEEKLFF. The CDR3 region has the DNA TGTGCCAGCAGTACAGGGGGCGAGGAAAAACTGTTTTTT. V gene TRBV27 combines with J gene TRBJ1-4, with 9 bases aligning to TRBD1. This CDR3 is 13 amino acids long. The germline CDR1 and CDR2 sequences are MNHEY and SMNVEV (reference sequence). J gave up 8 bases and V 5 bases, and 3 bases lay outside the gene matches.

The chain links TRBV12-5 to TRBJ1-6, with a tentative D call TRBD1 (6 bases). CDR1 and CDR2 from the germline V gene are LGHNT and FRNRAP. The germline V and J ends were trimmed by 5 bases and 10 bases, with 12 bases remaining between them. This CDR3 has 13 amino acids. The CDR3 DNA is TGTGCTAGTGGTCCGGACAGCGTCTCACCCCTCCACTTT. Its translation is CASGPDSVSPLHF.

In nucleotides, the CDR3 is TGTGCCAGCAGTGAACGCGGAGGAATTTATTCACCCCTCCACTTT. Translated, it gives CASSERGGIYSPLHF. The genes are TRBV6-1 and TRBJ1-6; unclear D gene. Trimming removed 2 bases at V and 8 bases at J, with 13 bases between. This CDR3 is 15 amino acids long. Germline V gene sequence: CDR1 MNHNS, CDR2 SASEGT.

This chain connects TRBV6-2 or TRBV6-3 to TRBJ1-5; D is perhaps TRBD1 (5 bases). The V and J ends lost 2 bases and 7 bases respectively, with 12 bases between them. Germline CDR1 and CDR2: MNHEY and SVGEGT. This CDR3 is 14 amino acids long. As DNA, the CDR3 is TGTGCCAGCAGTTACCGGGGCAGAGGGCAGCCCCAGCATTTT. Amino acids: CASSYRGRGQPQHF.

The table lists this clonotype with many counts. The chain uses TRBV4-3 and TRBJ2-7; TRBD2 matches 10 bases. This CDR3 region has 15 residues. V dropped 1 base and J dropped 2; count of bases not matched to a gene: 2. The germline gives CDR1 LGHNA, CDR2 YSLEER. The CDR3 DNA follows: TGCGCCAGCAGCCAAGGGACTAGCGGCACCTACGAGCAGTACTTC. It encodes CASSQGTSGTYEQYF.

At least ten counts were recorded for this clonotype. The chain carries TRBV4-2 and TRBJ1-2; 10 bases map to TRBD1. The CDR3 is 18 residues long. Germline lookup yields CDR1 LGHNA and CDR2 YNFKEQ. J lost 4 bases, V lost 7 bases, and 18 bases had no gene match. CDR3 in DNA: TGTGCCAGCACTTCCAAACTGGCTCGGGACAGGGGCCGCTATGGCTACACCTTC. Protein sequence: CASTSKLARDRGRYGYTF.

The J gene is TRBJ1-2, the V gene TRBV5-5, with a weak D call TRBD1 (6 bases). This CDR3 spans 18 amino acids. V lost 0 bases to trimming and J lost 0 bases, with 18 bases between them. CDR1 and CDR2 from the germline V gene are SGHKS and YYEKEE (reference sequence). CDR3 sequence reads: CASSLALATGVTNYGYTF. The CDR3 DNA reads as TGTGCCAGCAGCTTGGCGCTGGCGACAGGAGTAACTAACTATGGCTACACCTTC.

V gene TRBV20-1 combines with J gene TRBJ2-7; maybe TRBD2 (6 bases). Trimming pared 7 bases from V and 9 bases from J, leaving 19 bases between. The germline V gene has CDR1 DFQATT and CDR2 SNEGSKA (reference sequence). The CDR3 has 12 residues. For the CDR3, the DNA is TGCAGTGGCCCCCGGGACTCCGGGCGGCAGTACTTC. Translating it yields CSGPRDSGRQYF.

This clonotype was seen many times. The chain uses TRBV25-1 and TRBJ2-7; D gene uncertain. The germline gives CDR1 MGHDK, CDR2 SYGVNS. The V end lost 3 bases, the J end lost 3 bases, and 15 bases lay between the germline ends. This CDR3 comprises 15 residues. The CDR3 loop reads CASSDSKGNIYEQYF. CDR3 in DNA: TGTGCCAGCAGTGACTCAAAAGGGAATATCTACGAGCAGTACTTC.

The CDR3 DNA sequence: TGTGCCAGCAGCCTCAGACTAGAGGGGGAGCTGTTTTTT. The encoded protein is CASSLRLEGELFF. This chain uses TRBV4-2 with TRBJ2-2; a weak D match, TRBD2 (6 bases). The V end lost 4 bases, the J end lost 8 bases, and 11 bases lay between the germline ends. The V gene's germline CDR1 is LGHNA and CDR2 YNFKEQ. This CDR3 is 13 amino acids long.

This clonotype was found many times. The rearrangement uses TRBV4-3 and TRBJ2-7; D could derive from TRBD1 or TRBD2 (5 bases each). Germline-derived CDR1 and CDR2 are LGHNA and YSLEER. V lost 4 bases and J lost 2, with 9 bases in between. CDR3 length equals 13 residues. The CDR3 DNA reads as TGCGCCAGCAGCCTGGGACCCCCCTACGAGCAGTACTTC. Its protein is CASSLGPPYEQYF.

CDR3 coding DNA: TGTGCCAGCAGCTTAGAGGGCATTAGCGGGAGGTACTACAATGAGCAGTTCTTC. It yields the protein CASSLEGISGRYYNEQFF. The chain recombines TRBV7-2 with TRBJ2-1; 10 bases line up with TRBD2. Germline V lookup: CDR1 SGHTA, CDR2 FQGNSA. With 1 base clipped from V and 3 bases from J, the junction kept 9 bases outside the gene matches. The CDR3 loop spans 18 amino acids.

This clonotype turned up a few times. The chain couples TRBV12-3 or TRBV12-4 to TRBJ1-5; D remains unclear. This CDR3 contains 17 residues. V shed 4 bases and J shed 0 bases, with 16 bases lying between them. CDR3 bases: TGTGCCAGCAGTTCGTCCCGCAGGCTTAATAGCAATCAGCCCCAGCATTTT. This gives the protein CASSSSRRLNSNQPQHF.

This clonotype was counted many times. The chain uses TRBV12-3 or TRBV12-4 and TRBJ2-3; 8 bases fit TRBD2. The V gene end was trimmed by 7 bases and the J gene end by 4 bases; junction bases not matched to a gene: 7. This CDR3 is 14 amino acids long. Here the CDR3 DNA reads TGTGCCAGCAACAGACTAGCGAGTGCAGATACGCAGTATTTT. It yields the protein CASNRLASADTQYF.

This clonotype appeared many times. V usage is TRBV21-1 and J usage is TRBJ1-1. TRBV21-1 is reported as a pseudogene. The CDR3 has 14 residues. The CDR3 protein is CASSKVQGNTEAFF. Written as DNA, the CDR3 is TGTGCCAGCAGCAAAGTGCAGGGCAACACTGAAGCTTTCTTT.

The chain combines TRBV7-3 with TRBJ2-7; 8 nucleotides align to TRBD2. The CDR3 consists of 17 residues. Losses at the gene ends were 1 base for V and 2 bases for J; bases not matched to a gene: 10. Germline CDR1 reads SGHTA; CDR2 reads FQGTGA. The CDR3 sequence is CASSLMALAGGTYEQYF. Here the CDR3 DNA reads TGTGCCAGCAGCTTAATGGCCCTAGCGGGCGGTACCTACGAGCAGTACTTC.

At least ten counts were recorded for this clonotype. V is TRBV7-3 and J is TRBJ2-1; no clear D. The V and J ends lost 0 bases and 15 bases respectively, with 12 bases between them. CDR1 is SGHTA, CDR2 FQGTGA, per germline. This CDR3 is built from 12 residues. This chain's CDR3 is CASSLTGGTRFF. The CDR3 coding sequence is TGTGCCAGCAGCTTAACGGGCGGTACACGGTTCTTC.

V usage is TRBV18 and J usage is TRBJ2-1; D could derive from TRBD1 or TRBD2 (6 bases each). Trimming cost V 2 bases and J 2 bases, with 10 bases left between them. This CDR3 is built from 15 residues. The V gene's germline CDR1 is KGHSH and CDR2 LQKENI. CDR3 coding DNA: TGTGCCAGCTCACCAATGGGGGGCCCCTACAATGAGCAGTTCTTC. The encoded protein is CASSPMGGPYNEQFF.

This clonotype was seen more than once but under ten times. The chain couples TRBV7-3 to TRBJ2-5; the D is unclear. Deletions cut 0 bases from V and 5 bases from J, with 7 bases between. CDR1 and CDR2 from the germline V gene are SGHTA and FQGTGA. The CDR3 spans 13 residues. The CDR3 bases are TGTGCCAGCAGCTTAACCAACGAGGAGACCCAGTACTTC. It codes for CASSLTNEETQYF.

This clonotype was picked up many times. This sequence joins TRBV5-1 and TRBJ2-3; D gene uncertain. Trimming took off 0 bases at V and 5 bases at J, with 10 bases between the two ends. The CDR3 spans 14 residues. Germline V gene sequence: CDR1 SGHRS, CDR2 YFSETQ. The CDR3 DNA follows: TGCGCCAGCAGCTTGGGCCTTGACGGAGATACGCAGTATTTT. Translating it yields CASSLGLDGDTQYF. Filled out from reference TRBV5-1 and TRBJ2-3, the complete variable domain reads KAGVTQTPRYLIKTRGQQVTLSCSPISGHRSVSWYQQTPGQGLQFLFEYFSETQRNKGNFPGRFSGRQFSNSRSEMNVSTLELGDSALYLCASSLGLDGDTQYFGPGTRLTVL.

This clonotype was counted many times. This sequence joins TRBV5-6 and TRBJ1-1; D remains ambiguous. CDR1 SGHDT and CDR2 YYEEEE come from the germline V gene. This CDR3 has 15 amino acids. The germline V and J ends were trimmed by 0 bases and 1 base, with 10 bases remaining between them. In DNA, the CDR3 is TGTGCCAGCAGCTTGGTTTGGGGAACGAACACTGAAGCTTTCTTT. As protein: CASSLVWGTNTEAFF.

The chain combines TRBV7-9 with TRBJ1-4; D may be TRBD1 (5 bases). The V gene's germline CDR1 is SEHNR and CDR2 FQNEAQ (reference sequence). Trimming pared 4 bases from V and 2 bases from J, leaving 8 bases between. This CDR3 is 14 amino acids long. The CDR3 sequence is CASSSWGTNEKLFF. The CDR3 DNA follows: TGTGCCAGCAGCTCTTGGGGGACTAATGAAAAACTGTTTTTT.

This clonotype came up a few times. The CDR3 here is CASSHGWEETQYF. The CDR3 bases are TGTGCCAGCAGCCACGGATGGGAAGAGACCCAGTACTTC. The chain recombines TRBV9 with TRBJ2-5; D remains ambiguous. The germline gives CDR1 SGDLS, CDR2 YYNGEE. Trimming removed 4 bases at V and 3 bases at J, with 10 bases between. The CDR3 length is 13 residues.

The rearrangement joins TRBV10-3 to TRBJ2-1, with a weak D call TRBD2 (6 bases). Germline assignment: CDR1 ENHRY and CDR2 SYGVKD. Trimming pared 8 bases from V and 5 bases from J, leaving 7 bases between. The CDR3 consists of 11 residues. The CDR3 nucleotides read TGTGCCATCGGGGAGGACAATGAGCAGTTCTTC. Protein product: CAIGEDNEQFF.

This clonotype has at least ten counts. The chain recombines TRBV4-3 with TRBJ1-1; D call uncertain. Germline lookup yields CDR1 LGHNA and CDR2 YSLEER. The V gene lost 1 base and the J gene lost 4 bases, with 10 bases spanning the gap. The CDR3 totals 14 residues. Here the CDR3 DNA reads TGCGCCAGCAGCCAAGTCCTAGGCGCCACTGAAGCTTTCTTT. Its translation is CASSQVLGATEAFF.

As DNA, the CDR3 is TGTGGGGTCGGGACAGTTTTTAACTATGGCTACACCTTC. This encodes CGVGTVFNYGYTF. This chain links TRBV28 with TRBJ1-2; 7 positions agree with TRBD1. In germline, CDR1 is MDHEN, CDR2 SYDVKM. This CDR3 has 13 amino acids.

This clonotype showed up many times. The rearrangement links TRBV28 to TRBJ2-5; 10 bases agree with TRBD1. J lost 2 bases, V lost 6 bases, and 6 bases had no gene match. The CDR3 consists of 15 residues. In germline, CDR1 is MDHEN, CDR2 SYDVKM. The CDR3 bases are TGTGCCAGCAGCGCTGCGGGACAGGGGCAAGAGACCCAGTACTTC. It encodes CASSAAGQGQETQYF.